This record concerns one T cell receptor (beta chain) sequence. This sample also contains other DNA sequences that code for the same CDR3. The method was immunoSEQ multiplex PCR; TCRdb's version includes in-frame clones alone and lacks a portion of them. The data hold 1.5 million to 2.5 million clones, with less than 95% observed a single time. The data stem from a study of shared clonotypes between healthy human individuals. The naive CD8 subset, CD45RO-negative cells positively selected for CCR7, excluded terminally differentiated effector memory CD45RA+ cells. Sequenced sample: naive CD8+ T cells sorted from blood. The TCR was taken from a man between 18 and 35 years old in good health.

The CDR3 loop is CASSPNTGELFF. The CDR3 DNA is TGTGCCAGCTCCCCTAACACCGGGGAGCTGTTTTTT. The chain uses TRBV6-5 and TRBJ2-2; D is unresolved. Trimming took 8 bases from V and 2 from J, leaving 6 bases between them. This CDR3 contains 12 residues. Germline loops: CDR1 MNHEY, CDR2 SVGAGI.